This T cell receptor beta chain was sequenced during a study of technical replicates of blood from a handful of donors (dated by TCRdb to 2016 to 2017). Library prep was done by the immunoSEQ multiplex PCR assay. TCRdb retrieved this table from immuneACCESS and kept in-frame rearrangements only. Not all clones are present; in checked studies, unresolved V genes account for under half, and no reason is known for the remainder. The sample table holds 40,000 to 55,000 clones, of which 95% to 96% were seen once. The ten largest make up about 0.39% of the sample. Note on this clone: Its target antigen remains unknown. No quality values exist for individual bases; no much larger clone is one base distant.

The CDR3 starts with the cysteine, ends with the phenylalanine, and has 14 residues. The entry retains the CDR3 DNA only, 42 bases that are in frame from base 1. CDR1 is given as SGHRS and CDR2 as YFSETQ, both from the germline V gene. The V end loses 5 bases and the J end loses 0 bases, and a stretch of 11 bases separates them. The clonotype comes from a human donor in good health. Specimen: T cells isolated from PBMCs. The V gene is TRBV5-1 and the J gene is TRBJ1-1; a tentative D match to TRBD1 spans 6 bases. This receptor carries the CDR3 CASRVTGLNTEAFF. Here is the DNA: TGCGCCAGCAGAGTCACAGGGCTGAACACTGAAGCTTTCTTT.